The 13 T cell receptor beta chains listed next were all sequenced from one sample in a study of response to subunit inactivated influenza vaccine. Via MiXCR, TCRdb re-called the RT-PCR reads, giving one row per CDR3 protein. The sample gives around 570,000 distinct CDR3 sequences, 11% of which show up once; about 11% is in the top ten. In addition, the sample was reused for a study of T cells expressing NK-cell markers. This second study says: Template switching by 5'RACE with UMIs generated the TCR beta cDNA.

The sample consisted of PBMCs from blood, taken on the day of vaccination. The receptors were gathered from a man aged 50-60 years who received an inactivated influenza vaccine.

This clonotype was observed a handful of times. This rearrangement joins TRBV6-1 to TRBJ2-5, with 8 bases fitting TRBD1. J lost 7 bases, V lost 4 bases, and 14 bases had no gene match. This CDR3 has 16 residues. Germline V gives CDR1 MNHNS, CDR2 SASEGT. CDR3 sequence reads: CASSGRIDRGWGTQYF. The CDR3 nucleotides are TGTGCCAGCAGTGGACGGATCGACAGGGGCTGGGGGACCCAGTACTTC.

This clonotype was counted a single time. V and J are TRBV20-1 and TRBJ2-2; possibly TRBD2 for D (5 bases). The length of the CDR3 is 15 residues. The germline V gene encodes CDR1 DFQATT and CDR2 SNEGSKA (reference sequence). Between the trimmed V and J ends, which lost 1 base and 7 bases, there was a span of 16 bases. CDR3 sequence (DNA): TGCAGTGCTAGAGTTGGACGGGGTTCGGGCGGGGAGCTGTTTTTT. Its protein is CSARVGRGSGGELFF.

This clonotype was recorded a few times. The chain couples TRBV5-1 to TRBJ2-1; TRBD2 matches at 11 bases. The CDR3 covers 15 residues. The V segment lost 3 bases and the J segment 8 bases; nucleotides outside the gene matches: 7. The germline V gene has CDR1 SGHRS and CDR2 YFSETQ. CDR3 nucleotides: TGCGCCAGCAGCTGGGGACTAGCGGAGCGTGATGAGCAGTTCTTC. It codes for CASSWGLAERDEQFF.

This clonotype has a count of ten or more. This chain uses TRBV5-4 with TRBJ1-1; D is perhaps TRBD1 (5 bases). Per germline, CDR1 SGHNT and CDR2 YYREEE (reference sequence). The V and J ends lost 4 bases and 3 bases respectively, with 13 bases between them. The CDR3 is 14 amino acids. The CDR3 is CASSTSGWDTEAFF. The CDR3 region has the DNA TGTGCCAGCAGCACCTCAGGGTGGGACACTGAAGCTTTCTTT. The variable domain in full, with the rest retrieved from reference TRBV5-4 and TRBJ1-1, is ETGVTQSPTHLIKTRGQQVTLRCSSQSGHNTVSWYQQALGQGPQFIFQYYREEENGRGNFPPRFSGLQFPNYSSELNVNALELDDSALYLCASSTSGWDTEAFFGQGTRLTVV.

This clonotype was observed many times. J is TRBJ2-3 and V is TRBV5-1, with D maybe TRBD2 (6 bases). The CDR3 is made up of 15 amino acids. Trimming took off 2 bases at V and 2 bases at J, with 12 bases between the two ends. From germline, CDR1 is SGHRS and CDR2 YFSETQ. The CDR3 protein is CASSLWRGATDTQYF. The CDR3 DNA is TGCGCCAGCAGCTTATGGCGGGGAGCCACAGATACGCAGTATTTT.

The chain has TRBV9 and TRBJ2-2; 7 nucleotides align to TRBD1. From germline, CDR1 is SGDLS and CDR2 YYNGEE. Trimming cost V 3 bases and J 1 base; bases outside gene matches: 6. This CDR3 has 16 amino acids. The CDR3 protein is CASSGTGALNTGELFF. The CDR3 coding sequence is TGTGCCAGCAGCGGAACAGGGGCCTTGAACACCGGGGAGCTGTTTTTT.

This sequence joins TRBV24-1 and TRBJ2-7; the D gene is possibly TRBD2 (5 bases). Trimming removed 7 bases at V and 4 bases at J, with 13 bases between. This CDR3 region has 13 residues. CDR1 and CDR2 (germline): KGHDR, SFDVKD. CDR3 nucleotides: TGTGCCACCAGCGATGGAGAGGGATACGAGCAGTACTTC. Translation gives CATSDGEGYEQYF.

This clonotype was detected a few times. V usage is TRBV6-2 or TRBV6-3 and J usage is TRBJ2-1; D is ambiguous. Deletions cut 7 bases from V and 4 bases from J, with 8 bases between. The CDR3 has 12 amino acids. Per the germline V gene, CDR1 is MNHEY and CDR2 is SVGEGT. Here the CDR3 DNA reads TGTGCCAGCACGACTGCTTACAATGAGCAGTTCTTC. It translates to CASTTAYNEQFF.

This chain connects TRBV7-9 to TRBJ2-2; the match to TRBD1 covers 10 bases. CDR1 is SEHNR, CDR2 FQNEAQ, per germline (reference sequence). This CDR3 comprises 15 residues. The V and J ends lost 2 bases and 6 bases, in that order; junction bases with no gene match: 3. The CDR3 DNA sequence: TGTGCCAGCAGCTTACTTGGACAGGGGGCCGGGGAGCTGTTTTTT. Protein: CASSLLGQGAGELFF. Using reference TRBV7-9 and TRBJ2-2 for the parts outside the CDR3, the full variable domain is DTGVSQNPRHKITKRGQNVTFRCDPISEHNRLYWYRQTLGQGPEFLTYFQNEAQLEKSRLLSDRFSAERPKGSFSTLEIQRTEQGDSAMYLCASSLLGQGAGELFFGEGSRLTVL.

This sequence joins TRBV29-1 and TRBJ2-3; 8 bases fit TRBD2. The CDR3 has 13 residues. Per germline, CDR1 SQVTM and CDR2 ANQGSEA. Losses at the gene ends were 6 bases for V and 2 bases for J; bases not matched to a gene: 4. CDR3 sequence reads: CSVLSGDTDTQYF. The CDR3 region has the DNA TGCAGCGTCCTTAGCGGGGACACAGATACGCAGTATTTT.

This sequence joins TRBV20-1 and TRBJ2-7, with 16 bases matching TRBD2. After removal of 5 bases from V and 3 bases from J, the junction contained 4 bases not matched to a gene. This CDR3 has 15 residues. CDR1 and CDR2 from the germline V gene are DFQATT and SNEGSKA (reference sequence). Here the CDR3 reads CSAGTSGRALYEQYF. The CDR3 DNA reads TGCAGTGCTGGGACTAGCGGGAGGGCCCTCTACGAGCAGTACTTC.

The chain couples TRBV5-8 to TRBJ2-5; D perhaps matches TRBD1 (6 bases). Germline CDR1 SGHTS, CDR2 YDEGEE. The ends were cut back, 0 bases at V and 3 bases at J, with 9 bases in the middle. This CDR3 contains 14 residues. The CDR3 sequence: CASSLGTAKETQYF. The CDR3 DNA is TGTGCCAGCAGCTTGGGGACAGCTAAAGAGACCCAGTACTTC.

This clonotype was detected only a few times. The chain recombines TRBV6-2 or TRBV6-3 with TRBJ2-4, with TRBD1 identical over 7 bases. The CDR3 length is 18 residues. Germline V gene data show CDR1 as MNHEY and CDR2 as SVGEGT. J was trimmed by 2 bases and V by 6 bases; bases with no gene match: 16. CDR3 loop: CASSPPGRGFSSKNIQYF. DNA of the CDR3: TGTGCCAGCAGCCCTCCCGGCAGGGGGTTCAGCTCCAAAAACATTCAGTACTTC.